This T cell receptor beta chain was obtained from a study of control samples from healthy donors and cancer patients. V was pared by 1 base and J by 4 bases, with 10 bases between. Germline V gene data show CDR1 as MGHRA and CDR2 as YSYEKL. This CDR3 has 15 amino acids. Assay: immunoSEQ multiplex PCR; the TCRdb copy retains only in-frame clones and omits some. The sample shows around 41,000 clones, about 86% of them seen only once. The V and J genes are TRBV4-1 and TRBJ2-2; no definite D call. The material sequenced was PBMCs. This TCR was recovered from a woman aged 55 to 70 with lung cancer. This CDR3 is CASSQAASFTGELFF. CDR3 sequence (DNA): TGCGCCAGCAGCCAAGCGGCGAGCTTCACCGGGGAGCTGTTTTTT.